One sample yielded the 8 T cell receptor beta chains listed below, sequenced in a study of blood T cell repertoires in COVID-19 (dated by TCRdb to between 2020 and 2021). The library was built by means of the immunoSEQ multiplex PCR assay. The table was pulled from immuneACCESS by TCRdb, which kept in-frame rearrangements only. Such tables lose some clones; where checked, under half of the loss comes from unresolved V genes, and the rest has no known cause. A total of hundreds of thousands of clones appear in this sample, over 80% of them only once. The leading ten clones occupy 0.85% to 0.95% of the sample. What was sequenced was PBMCs or T cells enriched from blood (not recorded which). The receptors stem from a man aged 50-59 years who had been exposed to COVID-19.

The genes are TRBV5-4 and TRBJ2-1; 8 bases are a match to TRBD1. CDR1 is SGHNT and CDR2 is YYREEE in the germline V gene (reference sequence). V shed 0 bases and J 7 bases; nucleotides not matched to a gene: 6. The CDR3 length is 15 residues. The CDR3 loop is CASSLGAGGWNEQFF. Here the CDR3 DNA reads TGTGCCAGCAGCTTGGGCGCAGGGGGCTGGAATGAGCAGTTCTTC.

This sequence joins TRBV5-4 and TRBJ1-5, with D unresolved. V lost 4 bases and J 0 bases, leaving 11 bases between the germline ends. The CDR3 spans 15 residues. Per the germline V gene, CDR1 is SGHNT and CDR2 is YYREEE (reference sequence). The CDR3: CASSPEPNSNQPQHF. As DNA, the CDR3 is TGTGCCAGCAGCCCTGAGCCTAATAGCAATCAGCCCCAGCATTTT.

The chain is built from TRBV5-4 and TRBJ2-7, with 7 nucleotides matching TRBD2. The J segment lost 4 bases and the V segment lost 3 bases, leaving 4 bases of the junction unmatched. Germline assignment: CDR1 SGHNT and CDR2 YYREEE (reference sequence). There are 13 residues in the CDR3. CDR3 bases: TGTGCCAGCAGCTCTAGCGGAGGTTACGAGCAGTACGTC. Translation gives CASSSSGGYEQYV.

The DNA of the CDR3 is TGTGCCAGCAGTTTAACTCGGGGAAACACCATATATTTT. It encodes CASSLTRGNTIYF. This chain connects TRBV12-3 or TRBV12-4 to TRBJ1-3, with D unresolved. The CDR3 length is 13 residues. The V end was cut by 2 bases, the J end by 4 bases, with 6 bases between.

The count of this clone is one. The J gene is TRBJ1-2, the V gene TRBV19, with 7 bases fitting TRBD1. J was trimmed by 4 bases and V by 2 bases; bases with no gene match: 7. This CDR3 has 15 amino acids. CDR1 and CDR2 (germline): LNHDA, SQIVND (reference sequence). CDR3 in amino acids: CASSIMGDSTYGYTF. The CDR3 DNA sequence: TGTGCCAGTAGTATAATGGGGGACAGCACCTATGGCTACACCTTC.

This sequence joins TRBV28 and TRBJ2-1; 9 nucleotides match TRBD1. This CDR3 has 16 residues. In germline, CDR1 is MDHEN, CDR2 SYDVKM. V shed 2 bases, J shed 8 bases, and the junction held 10 bases outside the gene matches. In nucleotides, the CDR3 is TGTGCCAGCAGTTTACACTTCGGGACAGGGACGTATGAGCAGTTCTTC. Amino acid sequence: CASSLHFGTGTYEQFF. The complete variable domain, with remaining parts taken from reference TRBV28 and TRBJ2-1, reads DVKVTQSSRYLVKRTGEKVFLECVQDMDHENMFWYRQDPGLGLRLIYFSYDVKMKEKGDIPEGYSVSREKKERFSLILESASTNQTSMYLCASSLHFGTGTYEQFFGPGTRLTVL.

This clone was counted a single time. The chain has TRBV25-1 and TRBJ1-1, with D possibly TRBD1 on 6 matching bases. V lost 7 bases to trimming and J lost 6 bases, with 15 bases between them. The CDR3 extends over 13 amino acids. Germline lookup yields CDR1 MGHDK and CDR2 SYGVNS. The CDR3 DNA follows: TGTGCCAGCACAAAAGGGGGGGTCCCTGAAGCTTTCTTT. Its translation: CASTKGGVPEAFF.

For this clone: Other DNA sequences in the sample encode the same CDR3. CDR3: CASSPLPDTEAFF. CDR3 DNA sequence: TGTGCCAGCTCACCCCTCCCCGACACTGAAGCTTTCTTT. The gene calls are TRBV18 and TRBJ1-1; D uncertain. Trimming shortened V by 3 bases and J by 3 bases, and 8 bases separated the two germline ends. CDR3 size: 13 residues. Germline V gene sequence: CDR1 KGHSH, CDR2 LQKENI.